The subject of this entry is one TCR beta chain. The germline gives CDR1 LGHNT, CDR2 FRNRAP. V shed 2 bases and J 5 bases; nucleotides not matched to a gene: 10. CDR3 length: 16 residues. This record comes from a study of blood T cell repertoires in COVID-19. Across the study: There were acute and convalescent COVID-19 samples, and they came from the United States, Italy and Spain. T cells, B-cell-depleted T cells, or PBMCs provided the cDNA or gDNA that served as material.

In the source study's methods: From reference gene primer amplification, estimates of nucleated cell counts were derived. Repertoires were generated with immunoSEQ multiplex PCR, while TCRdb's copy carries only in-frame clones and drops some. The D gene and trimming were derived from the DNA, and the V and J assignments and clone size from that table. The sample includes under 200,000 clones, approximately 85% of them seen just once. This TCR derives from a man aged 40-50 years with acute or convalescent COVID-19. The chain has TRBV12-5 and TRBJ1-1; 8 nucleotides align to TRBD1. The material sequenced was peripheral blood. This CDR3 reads CASGLTAGTGRTEAFF. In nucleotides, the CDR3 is TGTGCTAGTGGTTTGACCGCCGGGACAGGAAGGACTGAAGCTTTCTTT.